This T cell receptor beta chain was recovered during a study of CD8+ T cells in alopecia areata. Points from the study as a whole: Normal skin's resident alphabeta T cells are also sequenced in scalp samples. Scalp lesions, especially in alopecia totalis/universalis, had higher clonality than normal scalp. Patients displayed less clarity in TCR sharing than mice, a finding possibly related to HLA.

CD4+ cells of roughly 5 patients were subjected to sorting into CD25+CD127- cells. From alopecia areata patients, lesional scalp punch biopsies and peripheral blood were collected. Note on this clone: No antigen is known for it.

Extraction and reverse transcription of RNA yielded cDNA as the sequencing template. Data came from immunoSEQ multiplex PCR; TCRdb stores just in-frame clones and leaves some out. This table holds more than 11,000 clones, over 50% found once. Sequenced sample: CD4+ Tregs sorted from blood. The sequence was collected from a human donor with alopecia areata.

This CDR3 reads CASSQGLAGASGELFF. DNA of the CDR3: TGCGCCAGCAGCCAAGGACTAGCGGGAGCTTCCGGGGAGCTGTTTTTT. The rearrangement links TRBV4-1 to TRBJ2-2; 12 nucleotides align to TRBD2. Germline loops: CDR1 MGHRA, CDR2 YSYEKL. The CDR3 covers 16 residues. J was trimmed by 6 bases and V by 1 base; bases with no gene match: 3.